Included here is one T cell receptor beta chain sequence, with context. The clone's antigen remains unknown. Base qualities are not provided; no much larger clone lies one nucleotide away. The data stem from a study of cytomegalovirus exposure and HLA in healthy donors (dated by TCRdb to 2016 to 2017). Context from the whole study: In an earlier analysis of about 560 of the donors, 276 Gb of sequence data and about 110 million unique TCR beta sequences from roughly 200 million T cells were reported. Donor age, sex, ethnicity and CMV serostatus were compiled alongside the repertoire data. Typing coverage differed by locus: A, B, C, DRB1 and DQB1 were typed in about 620-630 donors, DQA1 in 522, DPA1 in 600 to 610, and DPB1 in roughly 470. In a later analysis, previously published TCR beta repertoires from 666 donors were re-analyzed and high-resolution HLA genotyping was added so that TCR occurrence patterns could be studied. Every repertoire in the discovery cohort had been generated on one and the same sequencing platform. The T cell repertoires of 666 subjects were profiled by immunosequencing and related to cytomegalovirus serostatus. The study aimed to test whether signatures of past pathogen exposure could be identified by cataloging public T cell receptors. An earlier analysis of some 500 of the donors used high-throughput TCR beta sequencing to judge whether each TCR beta V gene segment behaved as functional or pseudogenic. In a later genetic analysis, genome-wide SNP genotypes for about 55% of the roughly 670 donors were used, and that subset was treated as a discovery cohort. Because of strong linkage in the cohort, a handful of DR-DQ haplotypes were treated as single units for association and clustering. Of the approximately 400 genotyped donors, roughly 80% were placed in the genetic ancestry cluster associated with self-reported Caucasian donors. The later analysis used no new phenotypic data to find candidate immune exposures, relying instead on TCR beta sequences and their occurrence across donors. HLA typing included class I and class II loci at four-digit resolution. In addition to the first cohort of 650 to 800 subjects, a separate validation cohort of some 120 different subjects was used. Among about 390 genotyped donors of the cohort, an average of roughly 240,000 unique TCR beta nucleotide sequences were sequenced per donor, about a sixth of them non-productive. To predict cytomegalovirus infection status, the study combined high-throughput TCR immunosequencing, statistical association of individual TCRs with disease status, and machine learning. Roughly 300 gigabases of sequencing data and 91 million or so unique TCR sequences made up an early release that covered some 640 HLA-typed donors.

The cohort consisted of 600 to 700 healthy bone marrow donors. At the time of sampling, every cohort member was nominally healthy, though immune exposures that went unrecorded were likely present. The donor tested CMV seropositive, placing the donor among the 290 or so seropositive members of the cohort. Each donor provided a peripheral blood sample, and peripheral blood mononuclear cells were used for TCR beta sequencing. Genomic DNA was extracted from the blood cell samples with the Qiagen DNeasy Blood Extraction Kit. The full study reports these points: In a later analysis, 16,951 TCR beta sequences were associated with specific HLA alleles at a false discovery rate of 0.05. Because counts were too low, 15 to 20 rarely observed V segments, including chromosome 9 orphons, were excluded from the earlier analysis of under 650 of the donors. The authors suggested that the approach could potentially be extended to other disease states and immunological phenotypes. Compared with the approximately 700-donor mean, donors in an Asian-associated ancestry cluster had fewer N-insertions in productive TCRs, according to a later genetic analysis. The sequencing pipeline was judged likely to have produced a cluster of highly shared sequence variants as a technical artifact. Linkage disequilibrium might explain the correlated functional status among segregating V segments, but an unknown experimental factor could not be excluded. This cohort had only TCR beta chains sequenced, and the lack of alpha or paired-chain data limited which features could be detected. Presence/absence analyses assumed roughly uniform sequencing depth across donors, an assumption that may not hold. Because HLA typing was missing for some donors at each locus, association tests included only the typed subset. The classifier was reported to diagnose cytomegalovirus status with high specificity and sensitivity in both the original and validation cohorts. Some IMGT-functional V segments, including TRBV6-2 and TRBV6-3, could not be distinguished by the 87-base-pair reads and were therefore excluded. Several of the top co-occurrence clusters appeared to be linked to parvovirus B19, influenza, CMV and Epstein-Barr virus, according to a later analysis. In a later analysis, HLA-associated TCR beta chains were found to be more clonally expanded and to have lower generation probabilities than equally common non-associated chains. A further reported finding was that TCR beta sequences accurately predicted the HLA-A and HLA-B alleles for most subjects in the first cohort. The study gave a list of 150 to 200 TCR beta chains associated with cytomegalovirus. Most TCR sequences were observed very rarely across donors, whereas some public TCRs were present in many individuals. When HLA alleles, especially DR and DQ, strongly co-occurred, TCR associations were difficult to assign to individual alleles. CMV serostatus was the only immune exposure information available for the cohort. According to a later analysis, most CMV-associated TCR beta chains appeared to be HLA-restricted, and the HLA associations seemed to be driven largely by CMV exposure. V-gene and J-gene trimming of TCR beta chains was associated with a missense DCLRE1C variant in a later genetic analysis, and the association was replicated in an independent cohort. A few of the identified cytomegalovirus-associated TCR beta chains were confirmed in vitro to be specific for cytomegalovirus antigens. In an earlier analysis of about 550 of the donors, most TCR beta V segments were observed in productive rearrangements about 87% or about 30% of the time, broadly matching IMGT annotations. In a later analysis, the rate of TCR association differed among HLA loci, with DRB1 alleles having the most associated TCRs and HLA-C alleles having the fewest.

To prepare the library, the immunoSEQ multiplex PCR assay was applied. For the multiplex PCR, a mixture combining 60 forward primers for TCR Vbeta segments and 13 reverse primers for TCR Jbeta segments was used. A multiplex PCR assay on genomic DNA amplified the CDR3 region of rearranged TCR beta genes. The Illumina HiSeq System was used to sequence the amplified TCR beta libraries as 87-base-pair reads. The study's own analysis went as follows. Across the 640 or so repertoires, a later analysis counted 78 million or so unique TCR beta chains, 9.5 million to 12 million of which were shared by at least two donors. Raw reads were error-corrected and collapsed into unique sequences by a nearest-neighbor algorithm in which closely related sequences were merged to remove PCR and sequencing errors. To assign V, D and J gene segments, CDR3 sequences were aligned to IMGT reference sequences. For a sequence to be retained, at least a six-nucleotide match to both a V gene segment and a J gene segment was required. Rearrangements were classified as productive when the CDR3 lacked stop codons and remained in frame with V and J, and all other rearrangements were classified as non-productive. Following IMGT convention, CDR3 was defined as the stretch from the second conserved V-encoded cysteine up to the conserved J-encoded phenylalanine. The earlier analysis of a few hundred of the donors excluded sequences that lacked an unambiguous match to a single V gene segment. In an earlier analysis of 587 of the donors, V segments were called functional above 56.7% productive rearrangements and were called segregating when the between-donor standard deviation exceeded 5%. To diagnose cytomegalovirus status from the catalog of TCR beta chain sequences, a statistical classification framework was built. In a later analysis, V and J genes were assigned by comparing TCR nucleotide sequences against IMGT/GENE-DB human TR gene sequences. The TCRdist pipeline was used in a later analysis to assign CDR3 sequences and most-parsimonious VDJ recombination scenarios. In a later analysis, each TCR beta chain was defined by its CDR3 amino acid sequence together with its V-gene family, and reads lacking a unique V-gene family were excluded. To address suspected cross-contamination and a sequencing artifact, a later analysis removed around 600 highly shared, low-generation-probability nucleotide sequences. In a later analysis, a clonal expansion index for each public chain was calculated from normalized within-repertoire ranks of inferred template counts. A later analysis computed generation probabilities with a VDJ recombination model fitted to out-of-frame rearrangements, and checked the results against IGoR. In a later analysis, hypergeometric tests were used to score TCR-TCR, TCR-HLA and TCR-CMV co-occurrence, with a repertoire-size bias correction applied to TCR pairs. In a later analysis, false discovery rates were estimated by permuting HLA or CMV assignments 20 times. In a later analysis, co-occurring TCRs were grouped using DBSCAN, and TCRdist sequence similarity was added for clustering within HLA-allele-positive subsets. Co-occurrence clustering excluded repertoires with fewer than 30,000 or more than 120,000 public chains, plus five with anomalous nucleotide sharing. Sourced from immuneACCESS, this table was stored by TCRdb with only in-frame sequences that have V and J called. A share of the clones is absent; for the studies checked, an unresolved V gene accounts for under half, and the remainder has no known explanation. The V and J calls and the clone size are those of that table, but D and trimming were determined from the DNA. For this sample there are about 180,000 clones; 76% appear just once. In total, the top ten clones hold 2% to 3% of the sample.

The germline V gene supplies CDR1 SGHVS and CDR2 FNYEAQ. Spanning cysteine to phenylalanine, the CDR3 consists of 15 amino acids. Here the CDR3 DNA is all that survives: 45 bases in frame from base 1. Germline trimming amounts to 6 bases on V and 8 bases on J, with 10 as the count of junction bases outside the gene matches. The sequence joins TRBV7-6 to TRBJ1-6; TRBD1 fits 7 bases in the junction. This TCR was recovered from a woman in her twenties or thirties in good health and CMV-seropositive. Sequences were obtained from PBMCs. The bases are TGTGCCAGCAGTTCCGACAGGGCGTCTGATTCACCCCTCCACTTT. Its protein reads: CASSSDRASDSPLHF.